This TCR beta chain emerged from a study of T cell repertoires in cytomegalovirus infection (dated by TCRdb to the late 2010s). Broadly, across the study: Donor HLA type was relevant to the analysis, because carriage of CMV infection together with the matching HLA type was indicated by public TCR beta signatures.

A few counts support this clonotype. The clone's antigen remains unknown. No base qualities exist here, and no much larger clone lies one base off it. Sequencing was performed on an Illumina HiSeq 1500. In TCRdb, the public reads were trimmed at Q25 with fastp and aligned with MiXCR, with productive beta chains retained. CDR3 protein duplicates are merged, each entry listing the most common genes and DNA. This sample lists hundreds of thousands of distinct CDR3 sequences; around 9.5% were detected once. In total, the top ten clones hold approximately 4.7% of the sample. Results and caveats for the whole study, not just this receptor: The ex vivo response was dominated by HLA-C-restricted CMV-specific TCR beta clonotypes, which also provided the single most frequent clonotype in two of eight donors. In both this cohort and an independent roughly 400-donor cohort, the cumulative frequency of public TCR beta family members distinguished carriers of CMV infection plus the relevant HLA type.

The TCR sequence derives from a human donor in good health (CMV status not recorded). Some clones in this sample may be carry-over from other donors' samples. The specimen sequenced was PBMCs.

In nucleotide form, the sequence is TGCAGTGCTAGCGACGCGGGACAGGTCACCTACGAGCAGTACTTC. Its product reads: CSASDAGQVTYEQYF. In this chain, TRBV20-1 is recombined with TRBJ2-7, and TRBD1 matches 8 of the central bases. The CDR3 contains 15 residues, cysteine and phenylalanine counted. Only the CDR3 part of the read is kept: 45 bases, read in frame from the first base. As encoded in the germline V gene (reference sequence), CDR1 is DFQATT while CDR2 is SNEGSKA. After removal of 3 bases from V and 2 bases from J, the junction retains 9 bases not matched to a gene.